The rows below give T cell receptor beta chains drawn from one sample of a study of regulatory T cells in long-lasting Graves disease. MiXCR was run by TCRdb on the multiplex PCR reads, yielding one entry per CDR3 protein. In the table there are 560,000 or so distinct CDR3 sequences, more than 15% of which are singletons. This sample was shared with a second study, whose subject was T cells in Graves' hyperthyroidism and ophthalmopathy.

Here the sequenced sample was peripheral blood mononuclear cells (PBMCs), taken at new diagnosis, from a patient treated with antithyroid drugs. The origin of the receptors is a man between 18 and 35 years old with Graves disease. Both conserved end residues are part of each CDR3. D genes are given only for firm matches. Clone size is stated in some rows and not others, as once, few, many or a class when expanded.

J | V | D | size | CDR3 | DNA
TRBJ1-2 | TRBV20-1 | TRBD1 | few | CSARPRQGAGWGYTF | TGCAGTGCTAGACCCCGACAGGGGGCTGGTTGGGGCTACACCTTC
TRBJ2-1 | TRBV9 | TRBD2 | few | CASSPSGGGPYNEQFF | TGTGCCAGCAGCCCTAGCGGGGGAGGGCCCTACAATGAGCAGTTCTTC
TRBJ1-1 | TRBV20-1 | NA | many | CSARDPWGPGGAFF | TGCAGTGCTAGAGATCCCTGGGGCCCCGGCGGGGCTTTCTTT
TRBJ1-6 | TRBV4-1 | TRBD1 | NA | CASSQVEDRVYNSPLHF | TGCGCCAGCAGCCAGGTGGAGGACAGGGTTTATAATTCACCCCTCCACTTT
TRBJ1-2 | TRBV3-1 | NA | NA | CASSQGSGGYTF | TGTGCCAGCAGCCAGGGATCGGGAGGCTACACCTTC
TRBJ2-4 | TRBV6-5 | TRBD1 | NA | CASSYLLTGDKNIQYF | TGTGCCAGCAGTTACCTTTTAACAGGGGACAAAAACATTCAGTACTTC
TRBJ1-4 | TRBV2 | NA | few | CASRRVNEKLFF | TGTGCCAGCAGGCGAGTTAATGAAAAACTGTTTTTT
TRBJ1-5 | TRBV6-1 | TRBD1 | many | CASMTDRAPQPQHF | TGTGCCAGCATGACGGACAGGGCGCCTCAGCCCCAGCATTTT
TRBJ2-7 | TRBV20-1 | NA | many | CSASPQGGSYEQYF | TGCAGTGCTAGCCCCCAGGGGGGCTCCTACGAGCAGTACTTC
TRBJ2-7 | TRBV3-1 | NA | many | CASSLGSREQYF | TGTGCCAGCAGCCTAGGGAGCCGCGAGCAGTACTTC
TRBJ1-1 | TRBV19 | NA | NA | CASKAPATEAFF | TGTGCCAGTAAGGCCCCAGCGACTGAAGCTTTCTTT
TRBJ2-7 | TRBV5-6 | TRBD1 | NA | CASQGAGASYEQYF | TGTGCCTCACAGGGGGCGGGGGCCTCCTACGAGCAGTACTTC
TRBJ1-1 | TRBV28 | NA | many | CASSLEQRNTEAFF | TGTGCCAGCAGTTTAGAACAGAGGAACACTGAAGCTTTCTTT
TRBJ2-5 | TRBV27 | NA | few | CASKPPGTVQETQYF | TGTGCCAGCAAACCCCCCGGGACGGTACAAGAGACCCAGTACTTC
TRBJ1-5 | TRBV19 | TRBD1 | few | CASRTGGAGNQPQHF | TGTGCCAGTAGGACAGGGGGCGCGGGCAATCAGCCCCAGCATTTT
TRBJ1-3 | TRBV5-1 | NA | NA | CASSLDTGNTIYF | TGCGCCAGCAGCTTGGACACTGGAAACACCATATATTTT
TRBJ1-2 | TRBV15 | NA | few | CATSRGRDRGSPNYGYTF | TGTGCCACCAGCAGAGGCCGCGATCGGGGCAGCCCAAACTATGGCTACACCTTC
TRBJ2-7 | TRBV19 | TRBD2 | few | CASSIETSGRYEQYF | TGTGCCAGTAGTATAGAAACTAGCGGGAGATACGAGCAGTACTTC
TRBJ2-1 | TRBV7-9 | TRBD2 | many | CASSLERTTLAGQFF | TGTGCCAGCAGCTTAGAACGGACAACCCTAGCGGGGCAGTTCTTC
TRBJ2-5 | TRBV9 | TRBD1 | many | CASSVAGTGSETQYF | TGTGCCAGCAGCGTAGCTGGGACAGGGAGTGAGACCCAGTACTTC
TRBJ2-6 | TRBV25-1 | NA | NA | CASSEYLVSGANVLTF | TGTGCCAGCAGTGAATATCTGGTGTCTGGGGCCAACGTCCTGACTTTC
TRBJ1-4 | TRBV28 | NA | many | CASSFNEKLFF | TGTGCCAGCAGTTTTAATGAAAAACTGTTTTTT
TRBJ2-1 | TRBV5-1 | TRBD2 | many | CASSLPTSGEYNEQFF | TGCGCCAGCAGCTTGCCCACTAGCGGGGAATACAATGAGCAGTTCTTC
TRBJ2-7 | TRBV12-3/TRBV12-4 | TRBD2 | few | CARSLVGPYRGRGDEQYF | TGTGCCCGCAGTTTGGTCGGTCCTTATCGCGGGAGGGGGGACGAGCAGTACTTC
TRBJ2-5 | TRBV2 | NA | NA | CASRMYSGAQYF | TGTGCCAGCAGAATGTATTCAGGGGCCCAGTACTTC
TRBJ2-5 | TRBV2 | NA | few | CASKNQGGVRETQYF | TGTGCCAGCAAGAATCAGGGGGGGGTTCGAGAGACCCAGTACTTC
TRBJ2-5 | TRBV6-5 | NA | many | CASSYSVTIGTQYF | TGTGCCAGCAGTTACTCGGTGACGATAGGGACCCAGTACTTC
TRBJ1-5 | TRBV6-2/TRBV6-3 | TRBD1 | NA | CASRSGRGVYSNRPQHF | TGTGCCAGCAGGTCCGGCAGGGGGGTTTATAGCAATCGGCCCCAGCATTTT
TRBJ1-1 | TRBV27 | NA | many | CASSLNGLNTEAFF | TGTGCCAGCAGTTTAAACGGATTGAACACTGAAGCTTTCTTT
TRBJ2-1 | TRBV11-2 | TRBD2 | many | CASSLVRDRDGTSGSRNEQFF | TGTGCCAGCAGCTTAGTAAGGGACAGGGATGGGACTAGCGGGAGTAGGAATGAGCAGTTCTTC
TRBJ2-5 | TRBV4-2 | TRBD2 | NA | CASSSETQREMETQYF | TGTGCCAGCAGCTCTGAAACTCAGCGGGAGATGGAGACCCAGTACTTC
TRBJ2-7 | TRBV19 | NA | few | CASSQGPAYEQYF | TGCGCCAGCAGCCAAGGGCCTGCGTACGAGCAGTACTTC
TRBJ2-1 | TRBV13 | NA | NA | CASSSGERISSYNEQFF | TGTGCCAGCAGCTCGGGGGAACGTATTAGCTCCTACAATGAGCAGTTCTTC
TRBJ2-7 | TRBV3-1 | TRBD1 | many | CASSQPGTVYEQYF | TGTGCCAGCAGCCAACCAGGGACAGTCTACGAGCAGTACTTC
TRBJ2-7 | TRBV20-1 | NA | many | CSAKSQTSSYEQYF | TGCAGTGCCAAGTCCCAAACTAGCTCCTACGAGCAGTACTTC
TRBJ1-2 | TRBV11-2 | NA | few | CASQNDGYGYTF | TGTGCCAGCCAAAACGATGGGTATGGCTACACCTTC
TRBJ2-7 | TRBV4-1 | TRBD2 | few | CASRPSGRTRYEQYF | TGCGCCAGCAGACCCAGCGGGAGGACTCGGTACGAGCAGTACTTC
TRBJ2-3 | TRBV28 | NA | many | CASSLARDFTDTQYF | TGTGCCAGCAGTTTGGCCCGGGACTTCACAGATACGCAGTATTTT
TRBJ2-7 | TRBV19 | NA | NA | CASAGLGSYEQYF | TGTGCCAGTGCAGGGTTGGGCTCCTACGAGCAGTACTTC
TRBJ2-3 | TRBV7-3 | TRBD1 | NA | CASSPLDGQGSDTQYF | TGTGCCAGCAGCCCACTAGATGGACAGGGGTCAGATACGCAGTATTTT
TRBJ2-7 | TRBV25-1 | NA | NA | CASSGRLLAAPEQYF | TGTGCCAGCAGTGGTCGACTGTTGGCAGCTCCCGAGCAGTACTTC
TRBJ2-1 | TRBV7-2 | NA | NA | CASSLKRDPQGPAEQFF | TGTGCCAGCAGCTTAAAAAGGGACCCTCAAGGGCCCGCCGAGCAGTTCTTC
TRBJ2-7 | TRBV5-6 | NA | NA | CASSWGVALSSYEQYF | TGTGCCAGCAGCTGGGGAGTAGCGTTGAGCTCCTACGAGCAGTACTTC
TRBJ2-3 | TRBV12-3/TRBV12-4 | TRBD2 | many | CASSFSAGGSDTQYF | TGTGCCAGCAGTTTTTCCGCGGGAGGGTCAGATACGCAGTATTTT
TRBJ2-3 | TRBV20-1 | NA | NA | CIPRRPTGTDTQYF | TGCATCCCAAGGAGACCCACAGGCACAGATACGCAGTATTTT
TRBJ2-7 | TRBV20-1 | NA | many | CSASFRGAYEQYF | TGCAGTGCTAGTTTCAGGGGGGCCTACGAGCAGTACTTC
TRBJ2-7 | TRBV20-1 | NA | many | CSARDDVRETRRYEQYF | TGCAGTGCTAGAGACGACGTACGGGAGACTCGGAGGTACGAGCAGTACTTC
TRBJ2-1 | TRBV4-1 | TRBD2 | few | CASSQDRTSGHNEQFF | TGCGCCAGCAGCCAAGATAGGACTAGCGGCCACAATGAGCAGTTCTTC
TRBJ2-2 | TRBV20-1 | TRBD2 | many | CSAGDGSGSGGELFF | TGCAGTGCTGGAGATGGTAGCGGGAGTGGCGGGGAGCTGTTTTTT
TRBJ2-7 | TRBV28 | NA | many | CASSFQNYEQYF | TGTGCCAGCAGTTTCCAGAACTACGAGCAGTACTTC
TRBJ2-3 | TRBV27 | NA | NA | CASSLKAIHTDTQYF | TGTGCCAGCAGTTTAAAGGCTATTCACACAGATACGCAGTATTTT
TRBJ2-7 | TRBV13 | NA | many | CASSPPGPSSYEQYF | TGTGCCAGCTCACCACCCGGGCCTAGCTCCTACGAGCAGTACTTC
TRBJ1-4 | TRBV5-1 | NA | few | CASSLRVGEKLFF | TGCGCCAGCAGCTTGCGGGTTGGTGAAAAACTGTTTTTT
TRBJ2-1 | TRBV7-2 | NA | once | CASSLSRTSTYNEQFF | TGTGCCAGCAGCTTAAGTAGGACATCTACCTACAATGAGCAGTTCTTC
TRBJ2-2 | TRBV7-3 | TRBD2 | many | CASSPGGVNTGELFF | TGTGCCAGCAGCCCCGGGGGGGTGAACACCGGGGAGCTGTTTTTT
TRBJ1-1 | TRBV28 | NA | many | CASRTGIKAFF | TGTGCCAGCAGAACAGGGATCAAAGCTTTCTTT
TRBJ2-3 | TRBV29-1 | NA | many | CSIRGADTQYF | TGCAGCATCAGGGGGGCAGATACGCAGTATTTT
TRBJ2-7 | TRBV2 | TRBD1 | many | CASSPDRGRPGATYEQYF | TGTGCCAGCAGTCCGGACAGGGGGCGCCCAGGGGCTACCTACGAGCAGTACTTC
TRBJ2-4 | TRBV15 | TRBD1 | few | CATLPRGQGGLAKNIQYF | TGTGCCACCCTCCCAAGGGGACAGGGGGGATTGGCCAAAAACATTCAGTACTTC
TRBJ2-1 | TRBV20-1 | NA | few | CSALPDAYNEQFF | TGCAGTGCTTTACCGGACGCCTACAATGAGCAGTTCTTC